This T cell receptor beta chain was profiled in a study of blood T cells in healthy people across ages. The sample holds a few counts of this clonotype. Per germline, CDR1 SNHLY and CDR2 FYNNEI. The CDR3 spans 15 residues. V was clipped by 1 base and J by 6 bases; unmatched bases: 5. With a J-beta primer mix and a sample-barcoded 5' primer, a second PCR ran about 6 to 11 cycles. Each cDNA was tagged by a template-switch adaptor containing 12 random nucleotides. MiXCR, run by TCRdb on the 5' RACE reads, gives a single entry per CDR3 protein. The sample consists of around 1,700,000 distinct CDR3 sequences, 25% to 30% of them appearing once.

This clonotype originated in a woman in her 30s in good health. This rearrangement joins TRBV2 to TRBJ1-4, with 7 bases identical to TRBD1. The source material was blood. The CDR3, as DNA: TGTGCCAGCAGTGAAGACAGGGGATTTGATGAAAAACTGTTTTTT. Protein: CASSEDRGFDEKLFF.